The clone carrying this T cell receptor beta chain showed up just once. These data come from a study of CD8 T cells in Susac syndrome. Between the trimmed V and J ends, which lost 2 bases and 6 bases, there was a span of 6 bases. From germline, CDR1 is SGHVS and CDR2 FQNEAQ. The CDR3 spans 12 residues. Reverse transcription of 0.5 to 1 ug RNA was performed with random hexamers. TCRdb re-called the immunoSEQ multiplex PCR reads with MiXCR, one entry per CDR3 protein. The sample includes 100,000 to 150,000 distinct CDR3 sequences, about 95% of them seen just once. V gene TRBV7-8 combines with J gene TRBJ2-3; D is ambiguous. The TCR originated in a human donor in good health. Sequences were obtained from CD4+ T cells from PBMCs. The CDR3 region is CASSLTGDTQYF. CDR3 in DNA: TGTGCCAGCAGCTTAACTGGGGATACGCAGTATTTT.